The rows below give T cell receptor beta chains drawn from one sample of a study of T-cell memory formation after mild COVID-19. TCRdb recomputed calls from the 5' RACE reads with MiXCR, one row per CDR3 protein. The table includes some 200,000 distinct CDR3 sequences, about 22% detected once. What was sequenced was PBMCs or a T cell subset sorted from them (not recorded which). The receptors stem from an adult woman who had mild COVID-19 (a few samples of this study predate the infection). Cell type and time point are not known. Both conserved end residues are part of each CDR3. Each record gives: J gene, V gene, D gene, clone size, CDR3 DNA, CDR3 protein. The D gene is left open where the match is weak. Rows give clone size only sometimes, using once, few, many, or a class for an expanded clone.

j_gene: TRBJ2-3
v_gene: TRBV24-1
d_gene: TRBD2
abundance: NA
CDR3nt: TGTGCCACCAGTGCCTCCGGGACTAGGATGGTCACAGATACGCAGTATTTT
CDR3aa: CATSASGTRMVTDTQYF

j_gene: TRBJ1-3
v_gene: TRBV18
d_gene: TRBD1
abundance: few
CDR3nt: TGTGCCAGCTCACCAAAAACAGGGGGCTCTGGAAACACCATATATTTT
CDR3aa: CASSPKTGGSGNTIYF

j_gene: TRBJ1-4
v_gene: TRBV5-1
d_gene: NA
abundance: many
CDR3nt: TGCGCCAGCAGCTCTTCCTGGGAAGGGAGCAATGAAAAACTGTTTTTT
CDR3aa: CASSSSWEGSNEKLFF

j_gene: TRBJ1-5
v_gene: TRBV25-1
d_gene: TRBD1
abundance: once
CDR3nt: TGTGCCAGCAGTGGCCGGGACAGTGGCAATCAGCCCCAGCATTTT
CDR3aa: CASSGRDSGNQPQHF

j_gene: TRBJ1-2
v_gene: TRBV18
d_gene: TRBD1
abundance: NA
CDR3nt: TGTGCCAGCTCACCGAAAGCCGGGACAGAGCCTTATGGCTACACCTTC
CDR3aa: CASSPKAGTEPYGYTF

j_gene: TRBJ2-3
v_gene: TRBV9
d_gene: TRBD2
abundance: NA
CDR3nt: TGTGCCAGCAGCCTCCGGGGGAGGGTGAGCACAGATACGCAGTATTTT
CDR3aa: CASSLRGRVSTDTQYF

j_gene: TRBJ1-5
v_gene: TRBV24-1
d_gene: NA
abundance: NA
CDR3nt: TGTGCCACCAGTGTGGGGGAATGGCAGCCCCAGCATTTT
CDR3aa: CATSVGEWQPQHF

j_gene: TRBJ2-5
v_gene: TRBV19
d_gene: NA
abundance: NA
CDR3nt: TGTGCCAGTAGTATAGGAGGCAGGCCAGTCCAAGAGACCCAGTACTTC
CDR3aa: CASSIGGRPVQETQYF

j_gene: TRBJ1-1
v_gene: TRBV4-1
d_gene: NA
abundance: few
CDR3nt: TGCGCCAGCAGCCAAGATAACGGGGGGTCTGAAGCTTTCTTT
CDR3aa: CASSQDNGGSEAFF

j_gene: TRBJ2-3
v_gene: TRBV5-6
d_gene: NA
abundance: many
CDR3nt: TGTGCCAGCAGCTTGGCCGGGGGCACAGATACGCAGTATTTT
CDR3aa: CASSLAGGTDTQYF

j_gene: TRBJ1-2
v_gene: TRBV9
d_gene: NA
abundance: NA
CDR3nt: TGTGCCAGCAGCGCGACTACAGGGAACTATGGCTACACCTTC
CDR3aa: CASSATTGNYGYTF

j_gene: TRBJ2-7
v_gene: TRBV19
d_gene: NA
abundance: NA
CDR3nt: TGTGCCAGTAGTATGGTGGCGGGACTGTTATACGAGCAGTACTTC
CDR3aa: CASSMVAGLLYEQYF

j_gene: TRBJ2-7
v_gene: TRBV29-1
d_gene: NA
abundance: few
CDR3nt: TGCAGCGTTGTGAACAGCTACGAGCAGTACTTC
CDR3aa: CSVVNSYEQYF

j_gene: TRBJ2-3
v_gene: TRBV12-3/TRBV12-4
d_gene: TRBD2
abundance: NA
CDR3nt: TGTGCCAGCAGCTACGGACTAGCGGGGGGTCCAGACCAAGATACGCAGTATTTT
CDR3aa: CASSYGLAGGPDQDTQYF

j_gene: TRBJ2-1
v_gene: TRBV6-1
d_gene: NA
abundance: NA
CDR3nt: TGTGCCAGCAGTTACCATAGGGATGAGCAGTTCTTC
CDR3aa: CASSYHRDEQFF

j_gene: TRBJ2-1
v_gene: TRBV5-1
d_gene: NA
abundance: few
CDR3nt: TGCGCCAGCAGCCCGTCGGGACACCGCTCCTACAATGAGCAGTTCTTC
CDR3aa: CASSPSGHRSYNEQFF

j_gene: TRBJ2-7
v_gene: TRBV5-1
d_gene: NA
abundance: NA
CDR3nt: TGCGCCAGCAGCCGGAAGGAGGGGAGCGGCGAGCAGTACTTC
CDR3aa: CASSRKEGSGEQYF

j_gene: TRBJ2-1
v_gene: TRBV7-8
d_gene: NA
abundance: NA
CDR3nt: TGTGCCAGCAGCACGCGGACATCCCCCTACAATGAGCAGTTCTTC
CDR3aa: CASSTRTSPYNEQFF

j_gene: TRBJ1-1
v_gene: TRBV6-5
d_gene: NA
abundance: many
CDR3nt: TGTGCCAGCAGCCCACAGGGGAACACTGAAGCTTTCTTT
CDR3aa: CASSPQGNTEAFF

j_gene: TRBJ1-2
v_gene: TRBV6-5
d_gene: TRBD1
abundance: NA
CDR3nt: TGTGCCAGCAGACCCTTCGAAAGGACAGGGGTTTATGGCTACACCTTC
CDR3aa: CASRPFERTGVYGYTF

j_gene: TRBJ2-3
v_gene: TRBV7-6
d_gene: TRBD1
abundance: NA
CDR3nt: TGTGCCAGCAGCTTAGGGACAGGGGGGAGCACAGATACGCAGTATTTT
CDR3aa: CASSLGTGGSTDTQYF

j_gene: TRBJ2-7
v_gene: TRBV15
d_gene: TRBD2
abundance: NA
CDR3nt: TGTGCCACCTCGGCCCGGACTAGCTGGGGATACTACGAGCAGTACTTC
CDR3aa: CATSARTSWGYYEQYF

j_gene: TRBJ1-1
v_gene: TRBV5-1
d_gene: TRBD1
abundance: few
CDR3nt: TGCGCCAGCAGAAGGACAGGGCAAAACACTGAAGCTTTCTTT
CDR3aa: CASRRTGQNTEAFF

j_gene: TRBJ1-2
v_gene: TRBV7-8
d_gene: NA
abundance: few
CDR3nt: TGTGCCAGCAGCTTAGCTCAGAGGCCTAGGACTGGCTACACCTTC
CDR3aa: CASSLAQRPRTGYTF

j_gene: TRBJ1-1
v_gene: TRBV5-6
d_gene: NA
abundance: NA
CDR3nt: TGTGCCAGCAGCTTGGCAGGGCAGCTAACTTTGAACACTGAAGCTTTCTTT
CDR3aa: CASSLAGQLTLNTEAFF

j_gene: TRBJ2-3
v_gene: TRBV7-6
d_gene: TRBD1
abundance: NA
CDR3nt: TGTGCCAGCAGCGGGAAACAGGGGGCAATGACAGATACGCAGTATTTT
CDR3aa: CASSGKQGAMTDTQYF

j_gene: TRBJ2-2
v_gene: TRBV7-6
d_gene: TRBD2
abundance: NA
CDR3nt: TGTGCCAGCAGCTTAGCGCGGGGGGCTTCCGGGGAGCTGTTTTTT
CDR3aa: CASSLARGASGELFF